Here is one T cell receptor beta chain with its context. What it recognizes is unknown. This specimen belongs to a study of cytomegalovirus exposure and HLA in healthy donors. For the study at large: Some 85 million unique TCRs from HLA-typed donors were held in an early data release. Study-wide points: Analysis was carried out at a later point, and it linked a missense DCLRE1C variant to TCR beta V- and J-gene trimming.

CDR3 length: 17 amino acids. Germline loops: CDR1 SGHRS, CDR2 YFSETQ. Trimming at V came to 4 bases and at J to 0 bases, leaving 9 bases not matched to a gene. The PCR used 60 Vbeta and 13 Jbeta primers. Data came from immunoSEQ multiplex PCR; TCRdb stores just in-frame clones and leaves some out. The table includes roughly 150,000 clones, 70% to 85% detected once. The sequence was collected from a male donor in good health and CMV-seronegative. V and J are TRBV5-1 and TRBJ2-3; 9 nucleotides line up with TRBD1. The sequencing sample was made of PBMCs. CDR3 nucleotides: TGCGCCAGCAGCCAAAGACCCGGGACAGGGAGCACAGATACGCAGTATTTT. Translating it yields CASSQRPGTGSTDTQYF. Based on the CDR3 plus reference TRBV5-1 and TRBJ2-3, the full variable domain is KAGVTQTPRYLIKTRGQQVTLSCSPISGHRSVSWYQQTPGQGLQFLFEYFSETQRNKGNFPGRFSGRQFSNSRSEMNVSTLELGDSALYLCASSQRPGTGSTDTQYFGPGTRLTVL.